This entry lists 26 T cell receptor beta chains sequenced from one sample in a study of shared clonotypes between healthy human individuals. Profiling relied on immunoSEQ multiplex PCR, and the TCRdb table lists in-frame clones only, not all of them. The sample lists about 490,000 clones; around 85% were seen once. Source material: PBMCs. Receptors were obtained from a woman aged 40-49 years in good health. Some clones in this sample may be carry-over from other donors' samples.

This chain links TRBV5-1 with TRBJ1-1; unclear D gene. V was trimmed by 0 bases and J by 8 bases, leaving 8 bases between them. Germline-derived CDR1 and CDR2 are SGHRS and YFSETQ. The CDR3 consists of 12 residues. The CDR3 sequence is CASSLERAEAFF. CDR3 in DNA: TGCGCCAGCAGCTTGGAGCGGGCAGAAGCTTTCTTT.

The gene calls are TRBV9 and TRBJ2-2, with 8 positions matching TRBD1. The J segment lost 1 base and the V segment lost 4 bases, leaving 15 bases of the junction unmatched. This CDR3 contains 19 residues. CDR1 is SGDLS, CDR2 YYNGEE, per germline. Here the CDR3 DNA reads TGTGCCAGCAGCCCTCGGGACAGGTATAACCTTCAGAACACCGGGGAGCTGTTTTTT. Protein: CASSPRDRYNLQNTGELFF.

This clone was observed once. The chain is built from TRBV27 and TRBJ2-2, with D hard to call. Germline CDR1 and CDR2: MNHEY and SMNVEV (reference sequence). The V end lost 3 bases, the J end lost 0 bases, and 5 bases lay between the germline ends. The CDR3 loop spans 14 amino acids. Here the CDR3 reads CASSLGSNTGELFF. In DNA, the CDR3 is TGTGCCAGCAGTTTGGGTTCGAACACCGGGGAGCTGTTTTTT.

This CDR3 reads CASRETGDYYGYTF. In nucleotides, the CDR3 is TGCGCCAGCCGCGAGACAGGGGACTACTATGGCTACACCTTC. The V and J genes are TRBV5-1 and TRBJ1-2; 8 nucleotides match TRBD1. CDR1 is SGHRS, CDR2 YFSETQ, per germline. V shed 7 bases and J 3 bases; nucleotides not matched to a gene: 8. This CDR3 contains 14 residues.

The CDR3, as DNA: TGTGCCAGCAGCCCCTACCAGGGCCACTACGAGCAGTACTTC. It codes for CASSPYQGHYEQYF. The chain has TRBV11-1 and TRBJ2-7, with D perhaps TRBD1 (5 bases). The germline V and J ends were trimmed by 5 bases and 3 bases, with 14 bases remaining between them. Germline assignment: CDR1 SGHAT and CDR2 FQDESV (reference sequence). The CDR3 has 14 residues.

In regard to this clone: This may come from a read error, since a much larger clone is one base off. The sample holds other DNA sequences that translate to the same CDR3. The V and J genes are TRBV11-2 and TRBJ1-4; possible D gene TRBD1, 6 bases. The CDR3 contains 15 residues. The germline V gene has CDR1 SGHAT and CDR2 FQNNGV. Trimming pared 2 bases from V and 10 bases from J, leaving 17 bases between. The CDR3 DNA sequence: TGTGCCAGCAGCTTATCGGGGGGCCAGGGTGGAAAACTGTTTTTT. The encoded protein is CASSLSGGQGGKLFF.

The chain is built from TRBV5-4 and TRBJ1-2; a possible D gene is TRBD1 (5 bases). This CDR3 comprises 13 residues. Trimming took off 3 bases at V and 8 bases at J, with 14 bases between the two ends. CDR1 and CDR2 from the germline V gene are SGHNT and YYREEE (reference sequence). The CDR3 reads CASSYAWGRGYTF. The CDR3, as DNA: TGTGCCAGCAGCTACGCTTGGGGGAGGGGCTACACCTTC.

CDR3 sequence: CASSPGQGSSGANVLTF. The DNA of the CDR3 is TGTGCCAGCAGCCCCGGACAGGGGTCTTCTGGGGCCAACGTCCTGACTTTC. The gene calls are TRBV5-4 and TRBJ2-6; 9 nucleotides align to TRBD1. Germline-derived CDR1 and CDR2 are SGHNT and YYREEE (reference sequence). The length of the CDR3 is 17 residues. J gave up 1 base and V 4 bases, and 6 bases lay outside the gene matches.

A word on this clone: This same CDR3 is encoded by further DNA sequences in the sample. The V gene is TRBV2, the J gene TRBJ1-2, with a weak D call TRBD1 (5 bases). The CDR3 extends over 12 amino acids. Trimming took off 2 bases at V and 5 bases at J, with 6 bases between the two ends. In germline, CDR1 is SNHLY, CDR2 FYNNEI. This CDR3 is CASSEQGYGYTF. DNA of the CDR3: TGTGCCAGCAGTGAACAGGGTTATGGCTACACCTTC.

Regarding this clone: A read error likely explains this, since a far larger clone differs by one base. The rearrangement joins TRBV4-2 to TRBJ1-5, with D perhaps TRBD1 or TRBD2 (5 bases each). Gene TRBJ2-3 matches the end of the DNA better, so the J call may be wrong. The CDR3 consists of 13 residues. The germline CDR1 and CDR2 sequences are LGHNA and YNFKEQ. CDR3 sequence reads: CASSQGDGQPQYF. The CDR3 region has the DNA TGTGCCAGCAGCCAAGGGGACGGTCAGCCCCAGTATTTT.

Regarding this clone: A read error likely explains this, since a far larger clone differs by one base. J is TRBJ2-2 and V is TRBV27; possibly TRBD1 for D (6 bases). CDR3 length: 16 amino acids. Germline V gene sequence: CDR1 MNHEY, CDR2 SMNVEV (reference sequence). CDR3 in amino acids: CTSSKTGTQYTGELFF. The CDR3 DNA reads TGTACCAGCAGTAAAACCGGGACACAATACACCGGGGAGCTGTTTTTT.

The rearrangement joins TRBV28 to TRBJ2-2; 7 bases are a match to TRBD2. This CDR3 region has 16 residues. The ends lost 5 bases at V and 7 bases at J; junction bases unmatched: 13. The germline V gene encodes CDR1 MDHEN and CDR2 SYDVKM. The CDR3 bases are TGTGCCAGCAGTCACCGAGGGGCGGGAGAGATCGGGGAGCTGTTTTTT. This translates into CASSHRGAGEIGELFF.

This chain links TRBV28 with TRBJ2-7; D is ambiguous. Germline V gene data show CDR1 as MDHEN and CDR2 as SYDVKM. The CDR3 is made up of 15 amino acids. With 3 bases removed from V and 6 bases from J, the gap between germline ends came to 18 bases. CDR3: CASSLISGDVVEQYF. CDR3 DNA: TGTGCCAGCAGTTTGATTTCAGGTGATGTTGTCGAGCAGTACTTC.

This sequence joins TRBV28 and TRBJ1-2; D unclear. Trimming removed 2 bases from V and 7 bases from J, with 20 bases in between. This CDR3 contains 16 residues. Germline V CDR1 and CDR2: MDHEN, SYDVKM. CDR3 residues: CASSLIQPSPTGGYTF. The CDR3 nucleotides are TGTGCCAGCAGTTTAATACAGCCCAGTCCCACTGGTGGCTACACCTTC.

The V and J genes are TRBV9 and TRBJ2-1; 8 positions agree with TRBD2. Germline V gene sequence: CDR1 SGDLS, CDR2 YYNGEE. The CDR3 runs 15 residues. With 4 bases clipped from V and 1 base from J, the junction kept 4 bases outside the gene matches. CDR3 DNA sequence: TGTGCCAGCAGCTCCCGCGGGGGGTCCTACAATGAGCAGTTCTTC. It yields the protein CASSSRGGSYNEQFF.

J is TRBJ1-2 and V is TRBV10-3, with D possibly being TRBD1 (6 bases). There are 16 residues in the CDR3. CDR1 and CDR2 from the germline V gene are ENHRY and SYGVKD. V was trimmed by 10 bases and J by 4 bases, leaving 25 bases between them. The CDR3 here is CATLRAGAADPYGYTF. CDR3 nucleotides: TGTGCCACCCTTCGGGCAGGGGCCGCCGATCCCTATGGCTACACCTTC.

The rearrangement joins TRBV9 to TRBJ2-5; a weak D match, TRBD2 (5 bases). Trimming removed 3 bases at V and 2 bases at J, with 8 bases between. The germline V gene has CDR1 SGDLS and CDR2 YYNGEE. The CDR3 totals 13 residues. The CDR3 here is CASSASPQETQYF. The DNA for the CDR3 is TGTGCCAGCAGCGCTAGCCCTCAAGAGACCCAGTACTTC.

The rearrangement uses TRBV28 and TRBJ2-1; 8 nucleotides match TRBD2. The CDR3 consists of 17 residues. Unmatched junction bases numbered 14, after V lost 8 bases and J lost 2 bases. Germline V lookup: CDR1 MDHEN, CDR2 SYDVKM. This CDR3 is CASPPSGGAGAYNEQFF. Here the CDR3 DNA reads TGTGCCAGCCCTCCGAGCGGGGGCGCGGGGGCCTACAATGAGCAGTTCTTC.

The V and J genes are TRBV19 and TRBJ1-5; maybe TRBD1 (6 bases). Trimming left V 6 bases short and J 7 bases short, with 13 bases between. The CDR3 has 13 amino acids. The germline V gene encodes CDR1 LNHDA and CDR2 SQIVND (reference sequence). The CDR3 DNA reads TGTGCCAGTAGCCCCCAGGGGATGCAGCCCCAGCATTTT. This translates into CASSPQGMQPQHF.

This clone was counted at least ten times. The DNA for the CDR3 is TGTGCCAGCAGTCCGCCAGTAGAGGATGAGCAGTTCTTC. Translated, it gives CASSPPVEDEQFF. The V and J genes are TRBV7-9 and TRBJ2-1; D is uncertain. Between the trimmed V and J ends, which lost 6 bases and 8 bases, there was a span of 14 bases. The CDR3 length is 13 residues. Per the germline V gene, CDR1 is SEHNR and CDR2 is FQNEAQ (reference sequence).

V gene TRBV4-1 combines with J gene TRBJ2-1, with TRBD1 identical over 10 bases. Germline V gene lookup returns CDR1 MGHRA and CDR2 YSYEKL. V shed 1 base and J 0 bases; nucleotides not matched to a gene: 12. This CDR3 comprises 20 residues. The CDR3 DNA reads as TGCGCCAGCAGCCAAGCCTTGGGGACAGGGGAAGGGAGCTCCTACAATGAGCAGTTCTTC. Translating it yields CASSQALGTGEGSSYNEQFF.

The chain has TRBV7-2 and TRBJ2-1, with 8 bases aligning to TRBD2. The trim removed 5 bases at V and 6 bases at J, leaving 3 bases unmatched. Germline-derived CDR1 and CDR2 are SGHTA and FQGNSA. This CDR3 is 13 amino acids long. The CDR3 loop is CASSAGGSNEQFF. The CDR3 DNA reads TGTGCCAGCAGCGCGGGGGGTAGCAATGAGCAGTTCTTC.

Concerning this clone itself: A single base is all that separates this from a far larger clone, so a read error is likely. The gene calls are TRBV5-1 and TRBJ2-5; D is undetermined. V lost 4 bases and J lost 0, with 7 bases in between. The germline gives CDR1 SGHRS, CDR2 YFSETQ. The CDR3 sequence is 13 residues long. The CDR3 DNA reads as TGCGCCAGCAGCCCCGGTCACCAAGAGACCCAGTACTTC. It is translated as CASSPGHQETQYF.

The chain uses TRBV4-2 and TRBJ2-1, with TRBD2 matching over 13 bases. The CDR3 sequence is 14 residues long. Germline CDR1 LGHNA, CDR2 YNFKEQ. Trimming took 4 bases from V and 7 from J; bases not matched to a gene: 1. The CDR3 protein is CASSPGLAGNEQFF. Here the CDR3 DNA reads TGTGCCAGCAGCCCGGGACTAGCGGGAAATGAGCAGTTCTTC.

The chain uses TRBV18 and TRBJ1-4; D gene uncertain. V was trimmed by 3 bases and J by 4 bases, leaving 12 bases between them. This CDR3 comprises 15 residues. CDR1 is KGHSH, CDR2 LQKENI, per germline. CDR3 coding DNA: TGTGCCAGCTCACCCCGGGGAGTTAATAATGAAAAACTGTTTTTT. This sequence encodes CASSPRGVNNEKLFF.

This clone occurred a few times. The rearrangement uses TRBV18 and TRBJ1-5, with 9 bases matching TRBD1. The trim removed 3 bases at V and 6 bases at J, leaving 6 bases unmatched. The CDR3 loop spans 15 amino acids. CDR1 and CDR2 from the germline V gene are KGHSH and LQKENI. CDR3 nucleotide sequence: TGTGCCAGCTCACCCCTAGGACAGGGGATTCAGCCCCAGCATTTT. This codes for CASSPLGQGIQPQHF. Combining the CDR3 with reference TRBV18 and TRBJ1-5 gives the whole variable domain NAGVMQNPRHLVRRRGQEARLRCSPMKGHSHVYWYRQLPEEGLKFMVYLQKENIIDESGMPKERFSAEFPKEGPSILRIQQVVRGDSAAYFCASSPLGQGIQPQHFGDGTRLSIL.